This is a list of T cell receptor beta chains from one sample in a study of regulatory T cells in long-lasting Graves disease. MiXCR, run by TCRdb on the multiplex PCR reads, gives a single entry per CDR3 protein. The table includes about 290,000 distinct CDR3 sequences, roughly 21% detected once. Sequenced material: peripheral blood mononuclear cells (PBMCs), taken when the disease was refractory, from a patient treated with antithyroid drugs. Every receptor here comes from a female donor with Graves disease. The CDR3 runs from the conserved cysteine through the conserved F or W. The order of the fields is J gene, D gene, V gene, clone size, CDR3 DNA, CDR3 protein. The D gene is left open where the match is weak. Not every row has a clone size; where given, it reads once, few, many or a size class.

TRBJ1-4	.	TRBV28	many	TGTGCCAGCAGTCCGGAGGGCACAGAAAAACTGTTTTTT	CASSPEGTEKLFF
TRBJ2-5	.	TRBV28	many	TGTGCCAGCAGTTCCCCGGAGGCGCGCAAAGACCGAACCCAGTACTTC	CASSSPEARKDRTQYF
TRBJ2-7	TRBD2	TRBV2	many	TGTGCCAGCCGAGCCTCCGAGGACGCGGGAGGGTACTACGAGCAGTACTTC	CASRASEDAGGYYEQYF
TRBJ2-7	.	TRBV5-6	.	TGTGCCAGCAGCAGACTCCCTAGGGGCTCGGGCGAGCAGTACTTC	CASSRLPRGSGEQYF
TRBJ2-5	TRBD2	TRBV15	few	TGTGCCACCAGCATGGGGGGGCAAGAGACCCAGTACTTC	CATSMGGQETQYF
TRBJ1-2	.	TRBV4-3	many	TGCGCCAGCAGCCAAGATGCGGGCCAAGGGAGGGGCTACACCTTC	CASSQDAGQGRGYTF
TRBJ2-1	.	TRBV7-6	.	TGTGCCAGCAGACCAAAGGGTAACGAGGACAATGAGCAGTTCTTC	CASRPKGNEDNEQFF
TRBJ2-1	TRBD2	TRBV28	.	TGTGCCAGCTCCGGACTAGCGGGAGACGGTGAGCAGTTCTTC	CASSGLAGDGEQFF
TRBJ2-4	TRBD2	TRBV7-9	.	TGTGCCAGCAGCTTAGTACCTAGCGGCGGGGACATTCAGTACTTC	CASSLVPSGGDIQYF
TRBJ1-1	.	TRBV7-9	.	TGTGCCAGCAGCGCCGGGGAACTGGGAGGTAGCCTGAACACTGAAGCTTTCTTT	CASSAGELGGSLNTEAFF
TRBJ1-1	.	TRBV14	.	TGTGCCAGCAGCCAATCCCGGCTAAAAAACACTGAAGCTTTCTTT	CASSQSRLKNTEAFF
TRBJ1-1	.	TRBV5-1	.	TGCGCCAGCAGCTTGGCTGACCAGAACACTGAAGCTTTCTTT	CASSLADQNTEAFF
TRBJ1-5	.	TRBV6-1	.	TGTGCCAGCAGACCAGACAGTCCGCTAGAGCCCAATCGCTGGCCCCAGCATTTT	CASRPDSPLEPNRWPQHF
TRBJ2-7	.	TRBV7-9	once	TGTGCCAGCAGTGAACCTAGTGGCTCCTACGAGCAGTACTTC	CASSEPSGSYEQYF
TRBJ2-7	.	TRBV28	many	TGTGCCAGCCAACCCCTCCTATCCCCCTACGAGCAGTACTTC	CASQPLLSPYEQYF
TRBJ2-7	TRBD1	TRBV6-1	few	TGTGCCAGCATCAGGACAGGGCTTTCCTACGAGCAGTACTTC	CASIRTGLSYEQYF
TRBJ2-3	.	TRBV7-2	.	TGTGCCAGCAGCTTAGCTAGAAACACAGATACGCAGTATTTT	CASSLARNTDTQYF
TRBJ1-2	.	TRBV28	many	TGTGCCAGCAGTCCAGGACCCGACGTCTATGGCTACACCTTC	CASSPGPDVYGYTF
TRBJ2-5	TRBD1	TRBV28	many	TGTGCCAGCAGGTGGACAGGGATAGAGACCCAGTACTTC	CASRWTGIETQYF